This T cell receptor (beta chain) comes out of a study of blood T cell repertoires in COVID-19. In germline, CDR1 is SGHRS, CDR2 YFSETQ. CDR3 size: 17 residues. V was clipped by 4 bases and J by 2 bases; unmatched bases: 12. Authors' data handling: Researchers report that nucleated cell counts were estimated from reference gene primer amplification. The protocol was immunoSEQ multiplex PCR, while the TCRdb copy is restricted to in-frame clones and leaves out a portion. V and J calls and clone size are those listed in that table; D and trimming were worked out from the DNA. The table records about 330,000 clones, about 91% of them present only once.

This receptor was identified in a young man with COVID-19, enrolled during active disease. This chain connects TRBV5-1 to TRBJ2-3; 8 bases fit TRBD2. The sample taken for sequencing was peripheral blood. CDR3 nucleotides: TGCGCCAGCAGCATGCTAGCATCGGGAGGGCCCACAGATACGCAGTATTTT. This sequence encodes CASSMLASGGPTDTQYF.